This T cell receptor beta chain was profiled in a study of PD-L1 blockade in urothelial cancer. Sequenced by immunoSEQ multiplex PCR; TCRdb stores in-frame clones only, minus some. The sample carries about 38,000 clones, around 83% recorded once. Germline V gene data show CDR1 as SGHRS and CDR2 as YFSETQ. The CDR3 sequence is 15 residues long. J gave up 9 bases and V 3 bases, and 10 bases lay outside the gene matches. The clonotype was recovered from a man in his fifties or sixties with urothelial cancer. This specimen consisted of PBMCs, obtained around atezolizumab (anti-PD-L1) treatment. The genes are TRBV5-1 and TRBJ2-1, with 9 bases aligning to TRBD2. The CDR3 DNA reads TGCGCCAGCAGCTCTGGGACTAGCAGTACCGGTGAGCAGTTCTTC. Translating gives CASSSGTSSTGEQFF. Together with reference TRBV5-1 and TRBJ2-1, the CDR3 gives the full variable domain: KAGVTQTPRYLIKTRGQQVTLSCSPISGHRSVSWYQQTPGQGLQFLFEYFSETQRNKGNFPGRFSGRQFSNSRSEMNVSTLELGDSALYLCASSSGTSSTGEQFFGPGTRLTVL.